These 26 T cell receptor beta chains originate from one sample sequenced in a study of T-cell memory formation after mild COVID-19 listed by TCRdb under 2021. Receptor libraries were prepared by 5' RACE. TCRdb names Illumina NovaSeq 6000 as the instrument used. TCRdb trimmed the raw reads at Q25, called clones with MiXCR and kept productive beta chains. CDR3 protein sequences are deduplicated, and each keeps its most common genes and DNA. The sample table shows 450,000 to 650,000 distinct CDR3 sequences, and 20% are seen once. 12% of the sample belongs to the ten largest clones. Material: PBMCs or a T cell subset sorted from them (not recorded which). The receptors were gathered from an adult woman who had mild COVID-19 (a few samples of this study predate the infection). The sample titles of this study are shuffled in the database, so cell type and time point are left out; the donor was told from shared clones.

In this sample, this clonotype turned up a few times. The chain employs TRBV6-2 or TRBV6-3 and TRBJ1-1; 7 bases map to TRBD1. The J segment lost 4 bases and the V segment lost 5 bases, leaving 16 bases of the junction unmatched. This CDR3 is 17 amino acids long. CDR1 and CDR2 from the germline V gene are MNHEY and SVGEGT. The CDR3 region has the DNA TGTGCCAGCAGTGAAATACAGGGGAGGATCCCCGGCACTGAAGCTTTCTTT. This gives the protein CASSEIQGRIPGTEAFF.

This clonotype has a handful of counts. The chain recombines TRBV7-2 with TRBJ1-1, with D unresolved. The CDR3 sequence is 15 residues long. Germline V gene data show CDR1 as SGHTA and CDR2 as FQGNSA. Between the trimmed V and J ends, which lost 4 bases and 0 bases, there was a span of 12 bases. CDR3 amino acids: CASSSRTGVNTEAFF. The CDR3 DNA reads as TGTGCCAGCAGCTCCCGGACCGGGGTGAACACTGAAGCTTTCTTT.

The chain employs TRBV15 and TRBJ2-5; weak D call: TRBD1 (6 bases). The V gene lost 3 bases and the J gene lost 3 bases, with 8 bases spanning the gap. The CDR3 is 13 residues long. Germline V lookup: CDR1 LNHNV, CDR2 YYDKDF (reference sequence). The CDR3 spells CATSRGAEETQYF. In nucleotides, the CDR3 is TGTGCCACCAGCAGGGGGGCTGAAGAGACCCAGTACTTC. Using reference TRBV15 and TRBJ2-5 for the parts outside the CDR3, the full variable domain is DAMVIQNPRYQVTQFGKPVTLSCSQTLNHNVMYWYQQKSSQAPKLLFHYYDKDFNNEADTPDNFQSRRPNTSFCFLDIRSPGLGDTAMYLCATSRGAEETQYFGPGTRLLVL.

The gene calls are TRBV24-1 and TRBJ2-5; TRBD1 matches at 9 bases. Germline-derived CDR1 and CDR2 are KGHDR and SFDVKD. The J segment lost 5 bases and the V segment lost 7 bases, leaving 4 bases of the junction unmatched. This CDR3 is 13 amino acids long. The CDR3 DNA reads TGTGCCACCAGGGGACAGGGTCGGGAGACCCAGTACTTC. As protein: CATRGQGRETQYF.

V is TRBV11-3 and J is TRBJ2-3; 10 bases fit TRBD2. Looked up from germline, CDR1 is SGHNT and CDR2 is YENEEA. V lost 6 bases, J lost 3 bases, and 15 bases stayed unmatched. This CDR3 is built from 18 residues. For the CDR3, the DNA is TGTGCCAGCAGACAATCGAGGACTAGCGGAGGAGATACAGATACGCAGTATTTT. This codes for CASRQSRTSGGDTDTQYF.

The chain has TRBV5-6 and TRBJ2-6; 8 nucleotides line up with TRBD1. Losses at the gene ends were 1 base for V and 0 bases for J; bases not matched to a gene: 12. The CDR3 contains 20 residues. Germline CDR1 reads SGHDT; CDR2 reads YYEEEE. The CDR3 DNA reads as TGTGCCAGCAGCTTGAGGCGTCCGGGACAGGTGAGCTCTGGGGCCAACGTCCTGACTTTC. Protein: CASSLRRPGQVSSGANVLTF.

This chain joins TRBV5-1 and TRBJ1-3, with D maybe TRBD1 (5 bases). The CDR3 runs to 17 residues. Germline CDR1 and CDR2: SGHRS and YFSETQ. Trimming removed 3 bases at V and 0 bases at J, with 16 bases between. CDR3 DNA: TGCGCCAGCAGCTCCACCGGGGCGTCTTCCTCTGGAAACACCATATATTTT. Translating gives CASSSTGASSSGNTIYF.

This clonotype came up a few times. The chain carries TRBV7-6 and TRBJ1-5, with 9 nucleotides matching TRBD1. The J segment lost 6 bases and the V segment lost 5 bases, leaving 2 bases of the junction unmatched. CDR3 length equals 13 residues. Looked up from germline, CDR1 is SGHVS and CDR2 is FNYEAQ. CDR3 residues: CASSATGGQPQHF. The CDR3, as DNA: TGTGCCAGCAGCGCGACAGGGGGTCAGCCCCAGCATTTT.

This clonotype was picked up a small number of times. The CDR3 sequence: CASSSGTAGTGEKLFF. CDR3 in DNA: TGTGCCAGCAGCTCGGGGACTGCCGGGACAGGGGAAAAACTGTTTTTT. The chain combines TRBV7-3 with TRBJ1-4, with 9 bases aligning to TRBD1. Per the germline V gene, CDR1 is SGHTA and CDR2 is FQGTGA. With V trimmed by 4 bases and J by 8 bases, 11 bases remained unmatched. CDR3 length equals 16 residues.

This clonotype was recorded a few times. As DNA, the CDR3 is TGTGCCAGCAGTCCTTCCCGGACAGGGAGGGGAGAGACCCAGTACTTC. As protein: CASSPSRTGRGETQYF. The gene calls are TRBV25-1 and TRBJ2-5; tentatively, D is TRBD1 (8 bases). Per germline, CDR1 MGHDK and CDR2 SYGVNS. The CDR3 consists of 16 residues. The V end was cut by 5 bases, the J end by 4 bases, with 20 bases between.

The rearrangement links TRBV19 to TRBJ1-1, with D tentatively TRBD1 (5 bases). The ends were cut back, 3 bases at V and 3 bases at J, with 8 bases in the middle. CDR1 is LNHDA, CDR2 SQIVND, per germline (reference sequence). The CDR3 extends over 13 amino acids. The CDR3 reads CASSILGHTEAFF. The CDR3 DNA follows: TGTGCCAGTAGTATTCTGGGGCACACTGAAGCTTTCTTT.

The CDR3 DNA reads TGTGCCAGCACGCTCTCCTATGGCTACACCTTC. It specifies CASTLSYGYTF. J is TRBJ1-2 and V is TRBV2; D is unclear. The CDR3 contains 11 residues. CDR1 and CDR2 (germline): SNHLY, FYNNEI. With 7 bases removed from V and 4 bases from J, the gap between germline ends came to 7 bases.

Many counts were recorded for this clonotype. The gene calls are TRBV3-1 and TRBJ2-7; D is uncertain. Trimming left V 0 bases short and J 3 bases short, with 9 bases between. CDR3 length: 14 amino acids. Germline-derived CDR1 and CDR2 are LGHDT and YNNKEL (reference sequence). DNA for the CDR3: TGTGCCAGCAGCCAAGAATACTCTGACTACGAGCAGTACTTC. Amino acids: CASSQEYSDYEQYF.

This clonotype occurred a few times. The V gene is TRBV24-1, the J gene TRBJ2-5, with 10 bases matching TRBD2. The CDR3 spans 14 residues. V lost 3 bases, J lost 6 bases, and 3 bases stayed unmatched. The germline CDR1 and CDR2 sequences are KGHDR and SFDVKD. The chain's CDR3 is CATSDHSGGQTQYF. The CDR3 DNA is TGTGCCACCAGTGATCATAGCGGGGGGCAGACCCAGTACTTC.

V gene TRBV11-2 combines with J gene TRBJ2-1, with 8 bases fitting TRBD2. Trimming at V came to 5 bases and at J to 6 bases, leaving 9 bases not matched to a gene. CDR1 SGHAT and CDR2 FQNNGV come from the germline V gene. CDR3 length: 15 amino acids. The CDR3 sequence: CASSPGLEGGNEQFF. CDR3 DNA sequence: TGTGCCAGCAGCCCGGGACTAGAAGGAGGCAATGAGCAGTTCTTC. The variable domain in full, with the rest retrieved from reference TRBV11-2 and TRBJ2-1, is EAGVAQSPRYKIIEKRQSVAFWCNPISGHATLYWYQQILGQGPKLLIQFQNNGVVDDSQLPKDRFSAERLKGVDSTLKIQPAKLEDSAVYLCASSPGLEGGNEQFFGPGTRLTVL.

At least ten counts were recorded for this clonotype. The CDR3 protein is CASSLRPRDRVWEKLFF. CDR3 nucleotide sequence: TGTGCCAGCAGCTTGCGGCCCCGGGACAGGGTCTGGGAAAAACTGTTTTTT. The rearrangement links TRBV7-8 to TRBJ1-4; TRBD1 agrees at 9 bases. Germline CDR1 is SGHVS and CDR2 is FQNEAQ. CDR3 length equals 17 residues. V lost 3 bases, J lost 8 bases, and 13 bases stayed unmatched.

This rearrangement joins TRBV18 to TRBJ1-2; D remains ambiguous. V gave up 2 bases and J gave up 2 bases, with 9 bases separating them. The CDR3 spans 14 residues. Germline V CDR1 and CDR2: KGHSH, LQKENI. The CDR3, as DNA: TGTGCCAGCTCACCAGTTTCAGTGAACTATGGCTACACCTTC. It specifies CASSPVSVNYGYTF.

This clonotype was picked up a small number of times. This chain links TRBV20-1 with TRBJ2-1; 12 nucleotides match TRBD2. With V trimmed by 5 bases and J by 3 bases, 11 bases remained unmatched. This CDR3 has 17 amino acids. The germline V gene encodes CDR1 DFQATT and CDR2 SNEGSKA (reference sequence). CDR3 sequence (DNA): TGCAGTGCTGTCCTAGCGGGAGGGGTACAAGGCTACAATGAGCAGTTCTTC. Translation gives CSAVLAGGVQGYNEQFF.

This clonotype was found a few times. The V gene is TRBV5-4, the J gene TRBJ1-1; tentatively, D is TRBD1 (6 bases). The length of the CDR3 is 13 residues. Germline values: CDR1 SGHNT, CDR2 YYREEE (reference sequence). V shed 2 bases and J shed 9 bases, with 14 bases lying between them. The CDR3 DNA follows: TGTGCCAGCAGCTTTCCGGGGGGGCCAAAAGCTTTCTTT. It codes for CASSFPGGPKAFF.

The V call is TRBV5-4, the J call TRBJ2-7; D may be TRBD1 (5 bases). The length of the CDR3 is 14 residues. Germline loops: CDR1 SGHNT, CDR2 YYREEE (reference sequence). Trimming removed 3 bases from V and 2 bases from J, with 12 bases in between. CDR3 bases: TGTGCCAGCAGCTCTTCGACAGCCACCTACGAGCAGTACTTC. This sequence encodes CASSSSTATYEQYF.

V and J are TRBV20-1 and TRBJ2-5, with 9 bases lining up with TRBD2. Germline CDR1 and CDR2: DFQATT and SNEGSKA (reference sequence). The CDR3 has 17 amino acids. V was clipped by 0 bases and J by 0 bases; unmatched bases: 8. The CDR3 is CSARDYLAGYNQETQYF. The CDR3 bases are TGCAGTGCTAGAGATTATCTAGCGGGATACAACCAAGAGACCCAGTACTTC.

This clonotype was seen a few times. The V call is TRBV20-1, the J call TRBJ2-7; tentatively, D is TRBD2 (6 bases). V lost 3 bases and J 3 bases, leaving 6 bases between the germline ends. The CDR3 is 11 amino acids. In germline, CDR1 is DFQATT, CDR2 SNEGSKA (reference sequence). The CDR3 nucleotides read TGCAGTGCTAGGCGGGGCTACGAGCAGTACTTC. As protein: CSARRGYEQYF.

The chain combines TRBV4-3 with TRBJ2-7, with D uncertain. V was cut by 2 bases and J by 0 bases, with 11 bases left in between. The germline CDR1 and CDR2 sequences are LGHNA and YSLEER. The CDR3 totals 15 residues. The CDR3 DNA reads as TGCGCCAGCAGCCAAACTCCAAAGCCCTCCTACGAGCAGTACTTC. This gives the protein CASSQTPKPSYEQYF.

The chain recombines TRBV2 with TRBJ2-7; weak D call: TRBD2 (6 bases). V gave up 3 bases and J gave up 3 bases, with 9 bases separating them. The CDR3 covers 13 residues. Germline V gene sequence: CDR1 SNHLY, CDR2 FYNNEI. CDR3 nucleotides: TGTGCCAGCAGTGACGGGAGTTACTACGAGCAGTACTTC. Translating it yields CASSDGSYYEQYF.

J is TRBJ2-7 and V is TRBV28; 10 positions agree with TRBD1. Germline CDR1 is MDHEN and CDR2 is SYDVKM. J lost 10 bases, V lost 4 bases, and 4 bases had no gene match. The CDR3 totals 12 residues. CDR3 sequence: CASSSGTGAQYF. DNA of the CDR3: TGTGCCAGCAGTTCCGGGACAGGGGCCCAGTACTTC.

In this sample, this clonotype turned up a few times. The chain links TRBV7-9 to TRBJ2-7, with TRBD1 as a possible D gene (5 bases). The germline V gene encodes CDR1 SEHNR and CDR2 FQNEAQ (reference sequence). V was shortened by 1 base and J by 3 bases, with 13 bases between the two germline ends. The CDR3 contains 15 residues. As DNA, the CDR3 is TGTGCCAGCAGCTTAGGGTTGGCAGGGCTCTACGAGCAGTACTTC. Protein: CASSLGLAGLYEQYF.